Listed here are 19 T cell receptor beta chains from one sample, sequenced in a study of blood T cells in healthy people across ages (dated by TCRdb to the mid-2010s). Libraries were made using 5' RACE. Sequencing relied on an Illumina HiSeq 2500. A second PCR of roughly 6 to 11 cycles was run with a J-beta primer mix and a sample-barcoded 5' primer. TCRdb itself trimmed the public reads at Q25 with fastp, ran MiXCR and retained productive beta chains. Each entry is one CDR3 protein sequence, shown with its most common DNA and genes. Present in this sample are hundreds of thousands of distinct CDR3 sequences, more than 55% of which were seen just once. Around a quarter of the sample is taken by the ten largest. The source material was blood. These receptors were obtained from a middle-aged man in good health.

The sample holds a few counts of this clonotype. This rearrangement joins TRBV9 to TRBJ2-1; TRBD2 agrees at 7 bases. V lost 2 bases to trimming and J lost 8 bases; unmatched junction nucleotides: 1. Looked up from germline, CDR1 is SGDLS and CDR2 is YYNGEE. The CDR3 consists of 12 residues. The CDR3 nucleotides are TGTGCCAGCAGCGTTGCGGGGGATGAGCAGTTCTTC. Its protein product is CASSVAGDEQFF.

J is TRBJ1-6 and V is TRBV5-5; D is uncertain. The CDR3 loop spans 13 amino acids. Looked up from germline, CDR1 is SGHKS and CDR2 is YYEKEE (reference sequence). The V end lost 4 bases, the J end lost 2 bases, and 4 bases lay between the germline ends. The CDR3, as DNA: TGTGCCAGCAGCGGGGCCTATAATTCACCCCTCCACTTT. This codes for CASSGAYNSPLHF.

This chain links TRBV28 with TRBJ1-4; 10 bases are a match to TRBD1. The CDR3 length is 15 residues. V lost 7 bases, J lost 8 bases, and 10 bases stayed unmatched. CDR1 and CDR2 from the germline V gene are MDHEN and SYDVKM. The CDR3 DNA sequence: TGTGCCAGCAAACTACCCGGGACAGGGGAGGAAAAACTGTTTTTT. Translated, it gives CASKLPGTGEEKLFF. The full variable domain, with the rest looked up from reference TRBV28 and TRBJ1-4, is DVKVTQSSRYLVKRTGEKVFLECVQDMDHENMFWYRQDPGLGLRLIYFSYDVKMKEKGDIPEGYSVSREKKERFSLILESASTNQTSMYLCASKLPGTGEEKLFFGSGTQLSVL.

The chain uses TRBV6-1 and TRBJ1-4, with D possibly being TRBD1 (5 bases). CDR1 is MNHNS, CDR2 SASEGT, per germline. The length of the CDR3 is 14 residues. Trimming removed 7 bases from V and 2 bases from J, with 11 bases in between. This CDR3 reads CASNGRGTNEKLFF. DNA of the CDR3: TGTGCCAGCAATGGGAGGGGCACTAATGAAAAACTGTTTTTT.

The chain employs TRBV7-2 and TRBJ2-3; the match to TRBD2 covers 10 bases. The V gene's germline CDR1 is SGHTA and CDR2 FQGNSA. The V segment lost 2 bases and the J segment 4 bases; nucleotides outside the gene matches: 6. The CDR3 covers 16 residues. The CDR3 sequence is CASSLRLAGRADTQYF. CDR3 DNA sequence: TGTGCCAGCAGCTTAAGACTAGCGGGCAGGGCAGATACGCAGTATTTT.

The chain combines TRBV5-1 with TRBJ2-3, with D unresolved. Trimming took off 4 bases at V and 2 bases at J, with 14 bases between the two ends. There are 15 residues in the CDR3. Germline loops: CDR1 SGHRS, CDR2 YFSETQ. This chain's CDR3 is CASSPIRLNTDTQYF. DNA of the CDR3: TGCGCCAGCAGCCCGATACGATTAAACACAGATACGCAGTATTTT.

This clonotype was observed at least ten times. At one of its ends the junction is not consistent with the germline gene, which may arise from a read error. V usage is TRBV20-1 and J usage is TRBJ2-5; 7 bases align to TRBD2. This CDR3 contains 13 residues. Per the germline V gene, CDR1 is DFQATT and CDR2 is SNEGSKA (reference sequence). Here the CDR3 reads CSATSAGGETQYF. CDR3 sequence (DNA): TGCAGCGCTACTAGCGCCGGAGGGGAGACCCAGTACTTC.

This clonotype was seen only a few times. CDR3 sequence: CASSELNGAGYTF. In nucleotides, the CDR3 is TGTGCCAGCAGTGAATTGAACGGGGCAGGCTACACCTTC. The genes are TRBV25-1 and TRBJ1-2; D is possibly TRBD1 (5 bases). The CDR3 sequence is 13 residues long. V was cut by 1 base and J by 8 bases, with 11 bases left in between. Germline assignment: CDR1 MGHDK and CDR2 SYGVNS.

The CDR3 coding sequence is TGCAGCGTTGACGGGGATGGCTACACCTTC. Protein: CSVDGDGYTF. The chain couples TRBV29-1 to TRBJ1-2; no firm D call. The CDR3 totals 10 residues. Trimming cost V 3 bases and J 6 bases, with 5 bases left between them. Germline V gene data show CDR1 as SQVTM and CDR2 as ANQGSEA.

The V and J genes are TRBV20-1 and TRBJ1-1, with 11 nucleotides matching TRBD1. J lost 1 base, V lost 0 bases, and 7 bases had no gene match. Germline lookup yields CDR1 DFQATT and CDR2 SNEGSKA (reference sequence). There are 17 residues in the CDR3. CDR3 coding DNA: TGCAGTGCTAGAGATGGGACAGGGGGAGGGGGGAACACTGAAGCTTTCTTT. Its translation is CSARDGTGGGGNTEAFF.

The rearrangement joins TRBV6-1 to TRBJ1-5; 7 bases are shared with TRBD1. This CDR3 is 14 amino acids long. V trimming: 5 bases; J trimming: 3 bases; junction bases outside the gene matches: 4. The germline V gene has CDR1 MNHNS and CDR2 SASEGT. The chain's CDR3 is CASSRGQSNQPQHF. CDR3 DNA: TGTGCCAGCAGTAGGGGACAGTCCAATCAGCCCCAGCATTTT.

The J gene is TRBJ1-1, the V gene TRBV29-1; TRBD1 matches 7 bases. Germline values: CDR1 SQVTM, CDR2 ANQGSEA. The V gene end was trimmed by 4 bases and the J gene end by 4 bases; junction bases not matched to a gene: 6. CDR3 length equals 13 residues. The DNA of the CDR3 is TGCAGCGTTGGGGACAGTCAGCCCACTGAAGCTTTCTTT. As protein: CSVGDSQPTEAFF.

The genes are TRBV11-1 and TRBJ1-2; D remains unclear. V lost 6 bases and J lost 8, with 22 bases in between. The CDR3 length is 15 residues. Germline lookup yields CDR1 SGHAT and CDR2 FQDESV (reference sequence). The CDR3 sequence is CASSFGAGLSCGYTF. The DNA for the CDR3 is TGTGCCAGCAGTTTCGGAGCTGGTCTCTCTTGCGGCTACACCTTC.

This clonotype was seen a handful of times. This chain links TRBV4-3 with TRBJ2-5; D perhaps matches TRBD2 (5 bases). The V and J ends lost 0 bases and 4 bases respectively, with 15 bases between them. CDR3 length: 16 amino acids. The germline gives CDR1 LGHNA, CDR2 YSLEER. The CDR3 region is CASSQDAGTRSETQYF. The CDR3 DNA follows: TGCGCCAGCAGCCAAGATGCCGGAACTAGGTCAGAGACCCAGTACTTC.

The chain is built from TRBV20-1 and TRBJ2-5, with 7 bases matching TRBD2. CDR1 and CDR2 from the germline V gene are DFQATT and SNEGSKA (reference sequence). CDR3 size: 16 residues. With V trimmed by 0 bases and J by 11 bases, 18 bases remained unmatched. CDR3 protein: CSAREAERGSQWEQYF. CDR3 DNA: TGCAGTGCTAGAGAGGCCGAGCGGGGATCTCAATGGGAGCAGTACTTC.

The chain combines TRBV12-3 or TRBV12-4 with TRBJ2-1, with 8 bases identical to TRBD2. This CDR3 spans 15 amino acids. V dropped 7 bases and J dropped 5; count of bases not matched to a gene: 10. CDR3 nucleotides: TGTGCCAGCACCTTTAACGGGAGGGCGGACAATGAGCAGTTCTTC. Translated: CASTFNGRADNEQFF.

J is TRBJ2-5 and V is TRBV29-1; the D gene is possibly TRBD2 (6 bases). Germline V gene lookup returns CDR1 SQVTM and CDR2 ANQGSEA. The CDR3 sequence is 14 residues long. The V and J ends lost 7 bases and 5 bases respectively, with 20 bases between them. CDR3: CSGKASVRSETQYF. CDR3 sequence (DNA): TGCAGCGGGAAGGCTAGCGTCCGATCGGAGACCCAGTACTTC. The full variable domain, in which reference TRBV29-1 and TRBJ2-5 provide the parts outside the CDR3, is SAVISQKPSRDICQRGTSLTIQCQVDSQVTMMFWYRQQPGQSLTLIATANQGSEATYESGFVIDKFPISRPNLTFSTLTVSNMSPEDSSIYLCSGKASVRSETQYFGPGTRLLVL.

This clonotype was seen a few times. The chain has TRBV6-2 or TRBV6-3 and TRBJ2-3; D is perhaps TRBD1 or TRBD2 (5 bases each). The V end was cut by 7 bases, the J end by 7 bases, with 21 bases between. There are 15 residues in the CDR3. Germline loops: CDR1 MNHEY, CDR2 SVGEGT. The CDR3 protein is CASIFAPSGTYTQYF. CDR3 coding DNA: TGTGCCAGCATTTTTGCACCGTCGGGGACCTATACGCAGTATTTT.

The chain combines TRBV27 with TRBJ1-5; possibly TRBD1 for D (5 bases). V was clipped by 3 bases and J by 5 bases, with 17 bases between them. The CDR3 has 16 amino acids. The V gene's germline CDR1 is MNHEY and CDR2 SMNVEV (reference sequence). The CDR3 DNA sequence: TGTGCCAGCAGTTTCTCTCCGGGGGTTCCCCATCAGCCCCAGCATTTT. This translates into CASSFSPGVPHQPQHF.